The rows below give T cell receptor beta chains drawn from one sample of a study of early stage breast cancer tumors. Clones were sequenced by immunoSEQ multiplex PCR, and TCRdb holds only the in-frame ones, with some missing. The sample has some 75,000 clones, approximately 79% seen once. Sequencing was done on a sample of blood. The receptor source for this set is a person in their 60s with breast cancer. The CDR3 runs from the conserved cysteine through the conserved F or W. A D gene is named only where the DNA matches it firmly. Size is stated for part of the rows, as once, few or many counts, or as a class when the clone is expanded.

J,size,D,V,CDR3,DNA
TRBJ2-7,NA,TRBD1,TRBV10-2,CASSGGQGFYEQYF,TGCGCCAGCAGTGGAGGACAGGGATTCTACGAGCAGTACTTC
TRBJ2-7,NA,NA,TRBV28,CASSLRASEFYEQYF,TGTGCCAGCAGTTTAAGGGCTAGCGAGTTCTACGAGCAGTACTTC
TRBJ2-6,NA,TRBD2,TRBV27,CASSWGGSGANVLTF,TGTGCCAGCAGTTGGGGGGGCTCTGGGGCCAACGTCCTGACTTTC
TRBJ2-4,NA,TRBD1,TRBV7-8,CASSLDRGSDIQYF,TGTGCCAGCAGCTTAGACAGGGGTTCGGACATTCAGTACTTC
TRBJ2-1,NA,NA,TRBV6-1,CASTYKNEQFF,TGTGCCAGTACCTACAAGAATGAGCAGTTCTTC
TRBJ2-3,NA,NA,TRBV27,CASRAADTQYF,TGTGCCAGCAGAGCTGCCGATACGCAGTATTTT
TRBJ2-6,once,NA,TRBV5-1,CASSLGGAPGANVLTF,TGCGCCAGCAGCTTGGGTGGGGCCCCTGGGGCCAACGTCCTGACTTTC
TRBJ2-3,NA,TRBD2,TRBV6-4,CASSDSAGGITDTQYF,TGTGCCAGCAGTGACTCGGCGGGGGGAATCACAGATACGCAGTATTTT
TRBJ1-1,NA,NA,TRBV10-2,CASSVRTEAFF,TGCGCCAGCAGTGTTCGAACTGAAGCTTTCTTT
TRBJ2-6,NA,NA,TRBV27,CASSRAGANVLTF,TGTGCCAGCAGTAGGGCTGGGGCCAACGTCCTGACTTTC
TRBJ1-4,NA,NA,TRBV9,CASSPRTGVRTEKLFF,TGTGCCAGCAGCCCTAGAACCGGGGTGCGGACTGAAAAACTGTTTTTT
TRBJ2-7,NA,NA,TRBV5-1,CASSIDFDEQYF,TGCGCCAGCAGCATCGACTTTGACGAGCAGTACTTC
TRBJ2-7,NA,NA,TRBV9,CASSVGYSETLDYEQYF,TGTGCCAGCAGCGTAGGATACAGCGAGACCTTAGACTACGAGCAGTACTTC
TRBJ1-4,NA,NA,TRBV5-8,CASSAPGSATNEKLFF,TGTGCCAGCAGCGCACCCGGGAGCGCAACTAATGAAAAACTGTTTTTT
TRBJ1-4,NA,TRBD1,TRBV7-8,CASSFLTAGGTGGDEKLFF,TGTGCCAGCAGCTTCCTCACCGCGGGGGGGACAGGGGGCGATGAAAAACTGTTTTTT